Below, 32 T cell receptor beta chains from the same sample are listed, as sequenced in a study of T cell changes during pregnancy in multiple sclerosis. Repertoires were generated with immunoSEQ multiplex PCR, while TCRdb's copy carries only in-frame clones and drops some. The top ten hold about 2% of the sample, which has 60,000 to 75,000 clones, 92% seen once. This specimen was peripheral blood, taken in the second trimester of pregnancy. The source of these receptors is a female donor with multiple sclerosis, enrolled in a pregnancy study.

The chain carries TRBV4-1 and TRBJ2-3; 11 positions match TRBD2. Germline CDR1 is MGHRA and CDR2 is YSYEKL. V lost 4 bases and J lost 6; bases outside the gene matches: 3. The CDR3 is 14 amino acids. The CDR3 region has the DNA TGCGCCAGCAGCCTCATAGCGGGGGGGGATACGCAGTATTTT. This codes for CASSLIAGGDTQYF.

The rearrangement links TRBV27 to TRBJ2-7; D is possibly TRBD1 (6 bases). CDR3 length: 13 residues. Trimming removed 5 bases from V and 3 bases from J, with 11 bases in between. The germline V gene encodes CDR1 MNHEY and CDR2 SMNVEV (reference sequence). Written as DNA, the CDR3 is TGTGCCAGCAGTGTAAACAGGGTCTACGAGCAGTACTTC. Protein sequence: CASSVNRVYEQYF.

The rearrangement uses TRBV28 and TRBJ2-1; TRBD1 matches at 10 bases. This CDR3 region has 17 residues. V shed 2 bases and J 2 bases; nucleotides not matched to a gene: 6. Germline assignment: CDR1 MDHEN and CDR2 SYDVKM. CDR3 in amino acids: CASSLGAGTGAYNEQFF. CDR3 DNA: TGTGCCAGCAGTTTAGGGGCCGGGACAGGGGCCTACAATGAGCAGTTCTTC.

This clone has more than one count but fewer than ten. DNA of the CDR3: TGTGCCAGCCGGAGGGGTTCGTTAGATTCACCCCTCCACTTT. It is translated as CASRRGSLDSPLHF. The J gene is TRBJ1-6, the V gene TRBV2; D perhaps matches TRBD1 (5 bases). Trimming removed 8 bases from V and 8 bases from J, with 16 bases in between. Germline assignment: CDR1 SNHLY and CDR2 FYNNEI. The CDR3 has 14 amino acids.

The J gene is TRBJ2-6, the V gene TRBV7-3; TRBD1 is a possible D gene (6 bases). Germline V lookup: CDR1 SGHTA, CDR2 FQGTGA. The CDR3 is made up of 15 amino acids. The V end was cut by 5 bases, the J end by 2 bases, with 10 bases between. The CDR3 spells CASSLRGAGANVLTF. The CDR3, as DNA: TGTGCCAGCAGCCTCAGGGGCGCTGGGGCCAACGTCCTGACTTTC. Drawing the rest from reference TRBV7-3 and TRBJ2-6, the complete variable domain is GAGVSQTPSNKVTEKGKYVELRCDPISGHTALYWYRQSLGQGPEFLIYFQGTGAADDSGLPNDRFFAVRPEGSVSTLKIQRTERGDSAVYLCASSLRGAGANVLTFGAGSRLTVL.

V usage is TRBV9 and J usage is TRBJ2-2; D might be TRBD1 (6 bases). The germline CDR1 and CDR2 sequences are SGDLS and YYNGEE. This CDR3 is built from 16 residues. Trimming stripped 4 bases from V and 4 bases from J, with 17 bases between. CDR3 protein: CASSPKGVATTGELFF. Here the CDR3 DNA reads TGTGCCAGCAGCCCTAAGGGGGTAGCAACCACCGGGGAGCTGTTTTTT.

The rearrangement joins TRBV11-1 to TRBJ2-5, with 7 bases lining up with TRBD1. V was clipped by 5 bases and J by 3 bases; unmatched bases: 6. The CDR3 sequence is 14 residues long. Looked up from germline, CDR1 is SGHAT and CDR2 is FQDESV (reference sequence). The CDR3 loop is CASSLGQREETQYF. The CDR3 DNA reads as TGTGCCAGCAGCCTGGGACAGCGCGAAGAGACCCAGTACTTC.

This chain joins TRBV5-1 and TRBJ2-3; TRBD2 matches at 7 bases. This CDR3 contains 16 residues. The V gene end was trimmed by 4 bases and the J gene end by 2 bases; junction bases not matched to a gene: 10. In germline, CDR1 is SGHRS, CDR2 YFSETQ. CDR3 protein: CASSESSRGITDTQYF. DNA for the CDR3: TGCGCCAGCAGCGAAAGTTCGCGGGGGATCACAGATACGCAGTATTTT.

The J gene is TRBJ2-1, the V gene TRBV7-3; 9 bases fit TRBD2. CDR3 length: 16 amino acids. Per germline, CDR1 SGHTA and CDR2 FQGTGA. V shed 9 bases and J 0 bases; nucleotides not matched to a gene: 9. The CDR3 DNA is TGTGCCAGTAGACGGGCGGGGGGGAGCTCCTACAATGAGCAGTTCTTC. Translating it yields CASRRAGGSSYNEQFF.

This chain uses TRBV5-1 with TRBJ2-7, with 9 bases fitting TRBD1. Germline CDR1 SGHRS, CDR2 YFSETQ. Trimming at V came to 5 bases and at J to 6 bases, leaving 9 bases not matched to a gene. This CDR3 has 14 residues. The CDR3 reads CASRPGQGYGEQYF. The DNA of the CDR3 is TGCGCCAGCAGACCCGGACAGGGGTATGGCGAGCAGTACTTC. Using reference TRBV5-1 and TRBJ2-7 for the parts outside the CDR3, the full variable domain is KAGVTQTPRYLIKTRGQQVTLSCSPISGHRSVSWYQQTPGQGLQFLFEYFSETQRNKGNFPGRFSGRQFSNSRSEMNVSTLELGDSALYLCASRPGQGYGEQYFGPGTRLTVT.

J is TRBJ2-2 and V is TRBV19, with 7 bases that match TRBD1. V was clipped by 8 bases and J by 5 bases; unmatched bases: 8. The CDR3 runs 14 residues. Germline V gene sequence: CDR1 LNHDA, CDR2 SQIVND (reference sequence). The CDR3 DNA reads TGTGCCAGTCAAGCGGTACAGGGGACCGGGGAGCTGTTTTTT. Translated, it gives CASQAVQGTGELFF.

The rearrangement joins TRBV19 to TRBJ1-2; D is unresolved. The CDR3 loop spans 17 amino acids. The V end lost 0 bases, the J end lost 2 bases, and 16 bases lay between the germline ends. Germline-derived CDR1 and CDR2 are LNHDA and SQIVND (reference sequence). CDR3 coding DNA: TGTGCCAGTAGTATAGACGGGTCCCGGGGTCCGAACTATGGCTACACCTTC. Amino acid sequence: CASSIDGSRGPNYGYTF.

The V gene is TRBV7-8, the J gene TRBJ1-1; 7 bases line up with TRBD1. The V and J ends lost 4 bases and 3 bases, in that order; junction bases with no gene match: 11. The germline gives CDR1 SGHVS, CDR2 FQNEAQ. This CDR3 comprises 16 residues. CDR3 protein: CASSYRDSQRDTEAFF. In nucleotides, the CDR3 is TGTGCCAGCAGCTACAGGGACAGTCAACGGGACACTGAAGCTTTCTTT.

The gene calls are TRBV10-3 and TRBJ2-1; 7 bases agree with TRBD2. J gave up 0 bases and V 5 bases, and 1 base lay outside the gene matches. Germline lookup yields CDR1 ENHRY and CDR2 SYGVKD. This CDR3 spans 14 amino acids. The CDR3 is CAISRGVSYNEQFF. DNA for the CDR3: TGTGCCATCAGTCGGGGGGTCTCCTACAATGAGCAGTTCTTC.

The chain employs TRBV4-1 and TRBJ2-2; 10 bases align to TRBD2. The ends lost 1 base at V and 4 bases at J; junction bases unmatched: 3. This CDR3 contains 16 residues. CDR1 is MGHRA, CDR2 YSYEKL, per germline. In DNA, the CDR3 is TGCGCCAGCAGCCAAGGGGGACTAGCGATCACCGGGGAGCTGTTTTTT. It specifies CASSQGGLAITGELFF.

The chain carries TRBV28 and TRBJ1-3, with TRBD1 matching 7 bases. The CDR3 is 15 amino acids. The ends lost 5 bases at V and 0 bases at J; junction bases unmatched: 4. In germline, CDR1 is MDHEN, CDR2 SYDVKM. DNA of the CDR3: TGTGCCAGCAGTCCCGGGACAGCCTCTGGAAACACCATATATTTT. It yields the protein CASSPGTASGNTIYF.

This chain links TRBV18 with TRBJ2-1; 11 bases fit TRBD2. The germline V gene has CDR1 KGHSH and CDR2 LQKENI. J lost 5 bases, V lost 3 bases, and 9 bases had no gene match. The CDR3 runs to 17 residues. CDR3 bases: TGTGCCAGCTCACCTTATAGCGGGAGGGGTACCCACAATGAGCAGTTCTTC. The encoded protein is CASSPYSGRGTHNEQFF.

The V call is TRBV25-1, the J call TRBJ1-2; TRBD1 matches at 7 bases. Germline CDR1 reads MGHDK; CDR2 reads SYGVNS. Unmatched junction bases numbered 9, after V lost 4 bases and J lost 7 bases. The CDR3 is made up of 14 amino acids. CDR3 protein: CASSVPGQMSGYTF. DNA for the CDR3: TGTGCCAGCAGTGTGCCGGGACAGATGAGTGGCTACACCTTC.

This clone was seen just once. This chain uses TRBV13 with TRBJ1-1; the D gene is possibly TRBD1 (6 bases). The CDR3 covers 12 residues. The germline V and J ends were trimmed by 2 bases and 7 bases, with 8 bases remaining between them. Germline V gene data show CDR1 as PRHDT and CDR2 as FYEKMQ (reference sequence). The CDR3 protein is CASSLQGFEAFF. The CDR3, as DNA: TGTGCCAGCAGCTTACAGGGGTTTGAAGCTTTCTTT.

Here the CDR3 DNA reads TGTGCCAGCAGTTTAGATGCGGGACAGGAGGATTTCTTT. Protein: CASSLDAGQEDFF. The chain couples TRBV28 to TRBJ1-1, with 8 bases fitting TRBD1. V lost 2 bases, J lost 13 bases, and 9 bases stayed unmatched. The V gene's germline CDR1 is MDHEN and CDR2 SYDVKM. CDR3 size: 13 residues.

The V and J genes are TRBV6-5 and TRBJ2-7; D is unclear. Deletions cut 2 bases from V and 1 base from J, with 9 bases between. CDR3 length: 14 residues. The germline gives CDR1 MNHEY, CDR2 SVGAGI. CDR3 sequence (DNA): TGTGCCAGCAGTTACATGCGCGGATCCTACGAGCAGTACTTC. This encodes CASSYMRGSYEQYF.

The chain employs TRBV11-2 and TRBJ1-3; TRBD1 matches at 9 bases. Germline-derived CDR1 and CDR2 are SGHAT and FQNNGV. This CDR3 contains 16 residues. J gave up 2 bases and V 4 bases, and 6 bases lay outside the gene matches. The CDR3 reads CASSSGTGPTGNTIYF. The CDR3 nucleotides read TGTGCCAGCAGCTCCGGGACAGGGCCAACTGGAAACACCATATATTTT.

The CDR3 bases are TGTGCCAGCAGTCTGGGCGGGAGTAAGGCAGGCGAGCAGTACTTC. Amino acid sequence: CASSLGGSKAGEQYF. The gene calls are TRBV2 and TRBJ2-7; 7 bases are shared with TRBD2. The germline V gene encodes CDR1 SNHLY and CDR2 FYNNEI. J was trimmed by 6 bases and V by 5 bases; bases with no gene match: 13. The CDR3 runs 15 residues.

This sequence joins TRBV5-6 and TRBJ2-4, with D possibly matching TRBD1 (5 bases). CDR1 and CDR2 (germline): SGHDT, YYEEEE. The ends were cut back, 3 bases at V and 6 bases at J, with 16 bases in the middle. The CDR3 is made up of 15 amino acids. The CDR3 nucleotides read TGTGCCAGCAGCTCCAGGGAAAAAACGGGAAACATTCAGTACTTC. It translates to CASSSREKTGNIQYF. Filled out from reference TRBV5-6 and TRBJ2-4, the complete variable domain reads DAGVTQSPTHLIKTRGQQVTLRCSPKSGHDTVSWYQQALGQGPQFIFQYYEEEERQRGNFPDRFSGHQFPNYSSELNVNALLLGDSALYLCASSSREKTGNIQYFGAGTRLSVL.

V gene TRBV6-5 combines with J gene TRBJ2-3; TRBD1 is a possible D gene (5 bases). CDR3 length equals 15 residues. The V and J ends lost 10 bases and 6 bases respectively, with 23 bases between them. The V gene's germline CDR1 is MNHEY and CDR2 SVGAGI. This CDR3 reads CATQTGHGPADTQYF. The DNA of the CDR3 is TGTGCCACCCAGACCGGACATGGTCCTGCGGATACGCAGTATTTT.

The chain carries TRBV2 and TRBJ1-1; 9 positions agree with TRBD1. V lost 6 bases, J lost 5 bases, and 4 bases stayed unmatched. Per the germline V gene, CDR1 is SNHLY and CDR2 is FYNNEI. This CDR3 contains 13 residues. In DNA form, the CDR3 reads TGTGCCAGCAGGTACAGGGGGCAAACTGAAGCTTTCTTT. It codes for CASRYRGQTEAFF.

This chain links TRBV19 with TRBJ2-3, with D maybe TRBD2 (6 bases). The CDR3 length is 16 residues. From germline, CDR1 is LNHDA and CDR2 SQIVND (reference sequence). Trimming removed 3 bases at V and 2 bases at J, with 15 bases between. The CDR3 loop reads CASSIWGGGNTDTQYF. The CDR3 DNA reads TGTGCCAGTAGTATCTGGGGCGGCGGGAACACAGATACGCAGTATTTT. Drawing the rest from reference TRBV19 and TRBJ2-3, the complete variable domain is DGGITQSPKYLFRKEGQNVTLSCEQNLNHDAMYWYRQDPGQGLRLIYYSQIVNDFQKGDIAEGYSVSREKKESFPLTVTSAQKNPTAFYLCASSIWGGGNTDTQYFGPGTRLTVL.

The chain employs TRBV19 and TRBJ1-2, with 12 bases that match TRBD1. This CDR3 contains 15 residues. The J segment lost 4 bases and the V segment lost 8 bases, leaving 8 bases of the junction unmatched. Germline loops: CDR1 LNHDA, CDR2 SQIVND (reference sequence). CDR3 coding DNA: TGTGCCAGTCTCTTCGGGACAGGGGGCGCCTATGGCTACACCTTC. Residues: CASLFGTGGAYGYTF.

The chain joins TRBV4-1 to TRBJ1-5; no reliable D call. V lost 4 bases, J lost 4 bases, and 11 bases lay in between. This CDR3 contains 14 residues. The germline CDR1 and CDR2 sequences are MGHRA and YSYEKL. The CDR3 coding sequence is TGCGCCAGCAGCCTAACTATCCTTAATCAGCCCCAGCATTTT. This translates into CASSLTILNQPQHF.

V and J are TRBV6-1 and TRBJ2-1; 11 positions agree with TRBD2. Germline V gene data show CDR1 as MNHNS and CDR2 as SASEGT. With V trimmed by 11 bases and J by 7 bases, 10 bases remained unmatched. CDR3 size: 14 residues. CDR3 bases: TGTGCCTGCCAGAGACTAGCGGGGACGAATGAGCAGTTCTTC. This encodes CACQRLAGTNEQFF.

This clone is a singleton in its sample. The V gene is TRBV9, the J gene TRBJ1-2; TRBD1 aligns across 9 bases. Germline V gene sequence: CDR1 SGDLS, CDR2 YYNGEE. After removal of 0 bases from V and 7 bases from J, the junction contained 13 bases not matched to a gene. There are 17 residues in the CDR3. CDR3: CASSVAGLSQGAGGYTF. Written as DNA, the CDR3 is TGTGCCAGCAGCGTAGCCGGATTATCACAGGGGGCAGGTGGCTACACCTTC.

The V call is TRBV18, the J call TRBJ1-2; 10 nucleotides agree with TRBD1. The CDR3 extends over 14 amino acids. Germline trimming cut 3 bases from V and 7 bases from J; bases unmatched to any gene: 5. CDR1 and CDR2 (germline): KGHSH, LQKENI. CDR3 residues: CASSPGQGVSGYTF. The CDR3 DNA reads as TGTGCCAGCTCACCTGGACAGGGGGTCTCTGGCTACACCTTC. The variable domain in full, completed from reference TRBV18 and TRBJ1-2, reads NAGVMQNPRHLVRRRGQEARLRCSPMKGHSHVYWYRQLPEEGLKFMVYLQKENIIDESGMPKERFSAEFPKEGPSILRIQQVVRGDSAAYFCASSPGQGVSGYTFGSGTRLTVV.